This passage covers 14 T cell receptor beta chains from one sample sequenced in a study of neoadjuvant anti-PD-1 for oral cavity cancer. The time point here: after neoadjuvant nivolumab, at surgical resection. The table came from immunoSEQ multiplex PCR; TCRdb's copy has only in-frame clones and leaves some out. This sample has more than 11,000 clones, with just under 75% found just once. Material: PBMCs, obtained after nivolumab (anti-PD-1) treatment. The receptor source for this set is a person aged 40 to 85 with oral cavity squamous cell carcinoma.

The chain links TRBV7-9 to TRBJ1-4; tentatively, D is TRBD1 (5 bases). V was pared by 5 bases and J by 0 bases, with 16 bases between. In germline, CDR1 is SEHNR, CDR2 FQNEAQ (reference sequence). The CDR3 is 17 amino acids. CDR3 sequence (DNA): TGTGCCAGCAGCCGTCGGGCGGGGGATGCAACTAATGAAAAACTGTTTTTT. It is translated as CASSRRAGDATNEKLFF.

The gene calls are TRBV19 and TRBJ1-2, with a tentative D call TRBD1 (5 bases). Trimming took 0 bases from V and 4 from J, leaving 9 bases between them. In germline, CDR1 is LNHDA, CDR2 SQIVND (reference sequence). CDR3 length equals 14 residues. The CDR3 nucleotides are TGTGCCAGTAGTATAGAAGGGGCTCGCTATGGCTACACCTTC. Amino acid sequence: CASSIEGARYGYTF.

This chain links TRBV28 with TRBJ2-7; TRBD2 is a possible D gene (6 bases). Trimming stripped 7 bases from V and 3 bases from J, with 16 bases between. This CDR3 region has 14 residues. CDR1 and CDR2 from the germline V gene are MDHEN and SYDVKM. CDR3 loop: CASTMGRNGYEQYF. CDR3 sequence (DNA): TGTGCCAGCACCATGGGGAGGAATGGCTACGAGCAGTACTTC.

This chain joins TRBV7-6 and TRBJ2-7; no clear D gene. The CDR3 spans 13 residues. Germline V gene data show CDR1 as SGHVS and CDR2 as FNYEAQ. The V and J ends lost 3 bases and 7 bases respectively, with 13 bases between them. CDR3 nucleotide sequence: TGTGCCAGCAGCTTTCTAAAGCTGGGGGAGCAGTACTTC. It yields the protein CASSFLKLGEQYF.

V gene TRBV29-1 combines with J gene TRBJ1-4; D gene ambiguous. Trimming removed 0 bases from V and 8 bases from J, with 13 bases in between. The CDR3 extends over 14 amino acids. Germline-derived CDR1 and CDR2 are SQVTM and ANQGSEA. CDR3 region: CSVEDMGSPEKLFF. In DNA form, the CDR3 reads TGCAGCGTTGAAGATATGGGCTCCCCCGAAAAACTGTTTTTT.

This clone was observed a single time. This chain joins TRBV7-2 and TRBJ2-1; D uncertain. Germline loops: CDR1 SGHTA, CDR2 FQGNSA. The CDR3 sequence is 14 residues long. The V and J ends lost 7 bases and 0 bases respectively, with 10 bases between them. The CDR3 nucleotides are TGTGCCAGCACCCTCCGTAGCTCCTACAATGAGCAGTTCTTC. Protein sequence: CASTLRSSYNEQFF.

Only one count was recorded for this clone. The gene calls are TRBV30 and TRBJ2-1; D ambiguous. Trimming took 2 bases from V and 3 from J, leaving 5 bases between them. CDR1 is GTSNPN and CDR2 is SVGIG in the germline V gene (reference sequence). The CDR3 spans 12 residues. The CDR3 DNA reads TGTGCCTGGAGTCCCTACTACAATGAGCAGTTCTTC. Translating gives CAWSPYYNEQFF.

This clone was detected only a few times. The chain has TRBV28 and TRBJ1-1; D is undetermined. CDR1 and CDR2 (germline): MDHEN, SYDVKM. This CDR3 is built from 13 residues. The germline V and J ends were trimmed by 2 bases and 1 base, with 5 bases remaining between them. The CDR3 region is CASSLQWNTEAFF. CDR3 DNA: TGTGCCAGCAGTTTACAGTGGAACACTGAAGCTTTCTTT.

This clone has only a few counts. The chain employs TRBV14 and TRBJ1-2; a weak D match, TRBD1 (6 bases). Germline V gene data show CDR1 as SGHDN and CDR2 as FVKESK. The CDR3 sequence is 15 residues long. With 4 bases removed from V and 6 bases from J, the gap between germline ends came to 18 bases. The CDR3 sequence is CASSPLGQSLNGYTF. The CDR3 DNA is TGTGCCAGCAGCCCTCTAGGACAGTCCCTAAATGGCTACACCTTC.

The chain carries TRBV9 and TRBJ2-2; D not resolved. V lost 0 bases and J lost 3, with 6 bases in between. Per the germline V gene, CDR1 is SGDLS and CDR2 is YYNGEE. The CDR3 spans 14 residues. The CDR3 coding sequence is TGTGCCAGCAGCGTAGATTCGTACACCGGGGAGCTGTTTTTT. Translation gives CASSVDSYTGELFF.

This clone was detected a few times. The V gene is TRBV21-1, the J gene TRBJ2-1; the D segment call TRBD2 is taken from the table without a DNA check. TRBV21-1 is listed as a pseudogene. The CDR3 length is 13 residues. The CDR3 region is CVRTSGAYNEQFF. In DNA, the CDR3 is TGTGTAAGGACTAGCGGAGCGTACAATGAGCAGTTCTTC.

This sequence joins TRBV19 and TRBJ1-1, with D uncertain. This CDR3 spans 12 amino acids. Per the germline V gene, CDR1 is LNHDA and CDR2 is SQIVND (reference sequence). Trimming took 7 bases from V and 6 from J, leaving 12 bases between them. DNA of the CDR3: TGTGCCAGTACCGCCCGACCCGCTGAAGCTTTCTTT. Its protein is CASTARPAEAFF.

The V gene is TRBV14, the J gene TRBJ1-1; D may be TRBD1 (6 bases). CDR3 length: 15 residues. Germline V gene sequence: CDR1 SGHDN, CDR2 FVKESK. V was cut by 4 bases and J by 4 bases, with 16 bases left in between. The DNA for the CDR3 is TGTGCCAGCAGCCCCGGGGGGGCGCTGAGCACTGAAGCTTTCTTT. This translates into CASSPGGALSTEAFF.

V is TRBV2 and J is TRBJ2-7, with D maybe TRBD1 (6 bases). The germline CDR1 and CDR2 sequences are SNHLY and FYNNEI. Trimming pared 6 bases from V and 3 bases from J, leaving 15 bases between. The CDR3 sequence is 14 residues long. In nucleotides, the CDR3 is TGTGCCAGCAGAACTAGGGGGAGTTTCTACGAGCAGTACTTC. It codes for CASRTRGSFYEQYF.